Shown below are 23 T cell receptor beta chains from a single sample sequenced in a study of T cells in women clearing cervical HPV infection. Libraries were prepared by immunoSEQ multiplex PCR; TCRdb keeps only in-frame clonotypes and omits some of them. The specimen's table records 36,000 or so clones. Sequences were obtained from blood buffy coat. The receptors shown here come from a woman between 18 and 75 years old with a cervical HPV16 infection that either progressed to CIN3+ or cleared (not recorded which).

For this clone: The read halts 3 residues ahead of the CDR3 end, with the missing end drawn from the germline J gene. The rearrangement uses TRBV9 and TRBJ2-1, with 9 bases lining up with TRBD2. J lost 7 bases, V lost 0 bases, and 5 bases had no gene match. Germline CDR1 and CDR2: SGDLS and YYNGEE. This CDR3 spans 15 amino acids. CDR3 region: CASSVVSGSVNEQFF. The sequenced CDR3 bases are TGTGCCAGCAGCGTAGTTAGCGGGAGTGTTAATGAG.

This clone is medium-sized by frequency. The chain's CDR3 is CASSPTSRGAGKVRYNEQFF. Incomplete CDR3 DNA: TGTGCCAGCAGCCCAACCTCGAGGGGAGCAGGGAAGGTTCGCTACAATGAG. The chain links TRBV4-2 to TRBJ2-1, with D perhaps assigned TRBD1 or TRBD2 (5 bases each). The sequenced fragment ends 3 residues before the CDR3 boundary, so the rest is inferred from the germline J gene. Germline V CDR1 and CDR2: LGHNA, YNFKEQ. This CDR3 spans 20 amino acids. V gave up 4 bases and J gave up 3 bases, with 28 bases separating them.

A note on this clone: The CDR3 end falls 3 residues outside the read, so it is completed with the germline J gene. This sequence joins TRBV5-4 and TRBJ1-2, with no clear D. Germline loops: CDR1 SGHNT, CDR2 YYREEE (reference sequence). With 4 bases removed from V and 3 bases from J, the gap between germline ends came to 13 bases. This CDR3 contains 14 residues. Here the CDR3 reads CASSPSLVDYGYTF. The covered CDR3 bases are TGTGCCAGCAGCCCCAGTCTAGTCGACTATGGC. Full variable domain (rest looked up from reference TRBV5-4 and TRBJ1-2): ETGVTQSPTHLIKTRGQQVTLRCSSQSGHNTVSWYQQALGQGPQFIFQYYREEENGRGNFPPRFSGLQFPNYSSELNVNALELDDSALYLCASSPSLVDYGYTFGSGTRLTVV.

Note on this clone: The observed sequence ends 3 residues before the CDR3 terminus, with the missing tail filled in from the germline J gene. The chain recombines TRBV7-9 with TRBJ2-1, with 9 bases that match TRBD2. CDR3 length: 13 amino acids. The V gene end was trimmed by 7 bases and the J gene end by 9 bases; junction bases not matched to a gene: 7. Germline-derived CDR1 and CDR2 are SEHNR and FQNEAQ (reference sequence). The CDR3 protein is CASTTLAGVEQFF. Incomplete CDR3 DNA: TGTGCCAGCACTACATTAGCGGGAGTTGAG.

A remark on this clone: The read terminates 3 residues ahead of where the CDR3 ends, so the germline J gene completes it. The chain carries TRBV7-2 and TRBJ2-5; 8 nucleotides line up with TRBD1. J gave up 5 bases and V 5 bases, and 10 bases lay outside the gene matches. The CDR3 runs 15 residues. Germline V gene sequence: CDR1 SGHTA, CDR2 FQGNSA. The DNA read from the CDR3 is TGTGCCAGCAGCCCATCATCAGGGGGCGCCGAGACC. Translating gives CASSPSSGGAET. Given in full, the CDR3 is CASSPSSGGAETQYF. Supplemented by reference TRBV7-2 and TRBJ2-5, the full variable domain reads GAGVSQSPSNKVTEKGKDVELRCDPISGHTALYWYRQSLGQGLEFLIYFQGNSAPDKSGLPSDRFSAERTGGSVSTLTIQRTQQEDSAVYLCASSPSSGGAETQYFGPGTRLLVL.

With respect to this clone: The read comes to an end 3 residues before the CDR3 does, leaving the germline J gene to fill in the end. The chain has TRBV5-1 and TRBJ2-5, with a weak D call TRBD1 (6 bases). This CDR3 has 14 residues. The V and J ends lost 4 bases and 1 base respectively, with 11 bases between them. The germline CDR1 and CDR2 sequences are SGHRS and YFSETQ. The CDR3 loop reads CASSRGQSQETQYF. CDR3 DNA (partial): TGCGCCAGCAGCCGGGGACAAAGCCAAGAGACC.

Notes on this clone: The read falls 3 residues short of the CDR3 end, and the missing part is taken from the germline J gene. This chain links TRBV11-1 with TRBJ2-3, with TRBD1 matching 7 bases. Germline CDR1 SGHAT, CDR2 FQDESV (reference sequence). The CDR3 loop spans 15 amino acids. The J segment lost 2 bases and the V segment lost 4 bases, leaving 6 bases of the junction unmatched. CDR3: CASSSGDRPTDTQYF. CDR3 DNA, as far as it was read: TGTGCCAGCAGCTCCGGGGACAGACCCACAGATACG.

With respect to this clone: The missing CDR3 end, 3 residues past where the read stops, is filled in from the germline J gene. The chain is built from TRBV5-1 and TRBJ2-7, with 7 bases aligning to TRBD1. The CDR3 sequence is 14 residues long. V was clipped by 4 bases and J by 3 bases; unmatched bases: 7. Germline lookup yields CDR1 SGHRS and CDR2 YFSETQ. The CDR3 bases that were read are TGCGCCAGCAGCCCTGTTGCAGGGGGCTACGAG. Its translation is CASSPVAGGYE. The CDR3 in its entirety is CASSPVAGGYEQYF.

Comments on this clone: The read finishes 3 residues shy of the CDR3 end, and the germline J gene is used to complete it. This chain joins TRBV5-1 and TRBJ2-5, with 7 bases that match TRBD2. CDR1 and CDR2 (germline): SGHRS, YFSETQ. The CDR3 length is 15 residues. V dropped 5 bases and J dropped 0; count of bases not matched to a gene: 7. Incomplete CDR3 DNA: TGCGCCAGCAGTCGTCCGGCGGGGGACCAAGAGACC. It translates to CASSRPAGDQET. The CDR3 in full is CASSRPAGDQETQYF.

On this clone: The observed sequence ends 3 residues before the CDR3 terminus, with the missing tail filled in from the germline J gene. This chain links TRBV19 with TRBJ2-4; D gene unclear. The CDR3 sequence is 14 residues long. Germline CDR1 and CDR2: LNHDA and SQIVND (reference sequence). The chain's CDR3 is CASSVSVTVASQYF. The CDR3 DNA, read in part, is TGTGCCAGTAGTGTCTCCGTTACTGTAGCTAGT.

On this clone: The observed sequence ends 3 residues before the CDR3 terminus, with the missing tail filled in from the germline J gene. Other DNA variants within this sample encode the same CDR3. The rearrangement uses TRBV5-1 and TRBJ2-6; the D gene is possibly TRBD1 (6 bases). The germline V gene has CDR1 SGHRS and CDR2 YFSETQ. Trimming removed 0 bases at V and 2 bases at J, with 9 bases between. This CDR3 comprises 16 residues. This CDR3 is CASSLDSGAGANVLTF. Partial CDR3 DNA: TGCGCCAGCAGCTTGGATTCAGGGGCTGGGGCCAACGTC.

Remarks on this clone: The read halts 3 residues ahead of the CDR3 end, with the missing end drawn from the germline J gene. Other DNA sequences in the sample encode the same CDR3. The chain employs TRBV18 and TRBJ2-1, with TRBD1 matching over 8 bases. V shed 6 bases and J 0 bases; nucleotides not matched to a gene: 13. The CDR3 totals 18 residues. Per the germline V gene, CDR1 is KGHSH and CDR2 is LQKENI. CDR3 loop: CASSPGLGTGSSYNEQFF. Partial CDR3 DNA: TGTGCCAGCTCCCCAGGCCTGGGGACAGGAAGCTCCTACAATGAG.

The CDR3 region is CARSFPTGGARVDYEQYF. Partial CDR3 DNA: TGCGCCAGGAGTTTTCCTACAGGGGGCGCCCGGGTTGACTACGAG. The chain links TRBV10-1 to TRBJ2-7, with 9 bases fitting TRBD1. The CDR3 end lies 3 residues beyond the end of the read and is filled in from the germline J gene. CDR1 and CDR2 (germline): WNHNN, SYGVQD (reference sequence). This CDR3 is 18 amino acids long. J lost 3 bases, V lost 9 bases, and 21 bases had no gene match.

A word on this clone: Read data end 3 residues before the CDR3 end; the end is taken from the germline J gene. V is TRBV4-2 and J is TRBJ1-1, with 7 bases that match TRBD1. The CDR3 contains 13 residues. Germline CDR1 LGHNA, CDR2 YNFKEQ. Here the CDR3 reads CASSLGGQREAFF. Incomplete CDR3 DNA: TGTGCCAGCAGCCTCGGGGGACAGCGAGAA.

As to this clone: The read terminates 3 residues before the CDR3 end, so the remaining end is supplied by the germline J gene. The rearrangement joins TRBV6-4 to TRBJ2-1; a possible D gene is TRBD1 (6 bases). CDR3 length: 13 amino acids. Trimming stripped 2 bases from V and 5 bases from J, with 7 bases between. Per the germline V gene, CDR1 is MRHNA and CDR2 is SNTAGT. This CDR3 reads CASSDRDNNEQFF. Partial CDR3 DNA: TGTGCCAGCAGTGACCGGGACAACAATGAG.

About this clone itself: The CDR3 end is not reached by the read, which stops 3 residues before it; the germline J gene fills it in. The chain is built from TRBV2 and TRBJ2-5; TRBD2 agrees at 10 bases. Germline CDR1 reads SNHLY; CDR2 reads FYNNEI. This CDR3 is 17 amino acids long. Trimming removed 6 bases from V and 5 bases from J; junction bases left unmatched: 15. The sequenced CDR3 bases are TGTGCCAGCAGAGGTTCTAGCGGGGGAGCCGGTGGGGAGACC. Protein product: CASRGSSGGAGGET. The whole CDR3 reads CASRGSSGGAGGETQYF.

On this clone: The observed sequence ends 3 residues before the CDR3 terminus, with the missing tail filled in from the germline J gene. This chain links TRBV7-2 with TRBJ2-5, with 9 bases aligning to TRBD2. The V gene's germline CDR1 is SGHTA and CDR2 FQGNSA. There are 15 residues in the CDR3. V shed 4 bases and J 3 bases; nucleotides not matched to a gene: 6. The CDR3 sequence is CASSSPPSGEETQYF. The sequenced part of the CDR3 DNA is TGTGCCAGCAGCTCTCCACCTAGCGGGGAAGAGACC.

CDR3 DNA, as far as it was read: TGTGCCAGCTCACCGGACGGGACAGGGAATTCACCC. It encodes CASSPDGTGNSP. The CDR3 in its entirety is CASSPDGTGNSPLHF. This chain joins TRBV18 and TRBJ1-6, with 9 bases identical to TRBD1. The CDR3 goes on 3 residues after the read ends, and that part is filled in from the germline J gene. The CDR3 runs to 15 residues. The germline gives CDR1 KGHSH, CDR2 LQKENI. V dropped 3 bases and J dropped 7; count of bases not matched to a gene: 4.

CDR3 DNA, as far as it was read: TGTGCCAGCAGTCTACAGGAGGTCTTCTACAATGAG. Protein product: CASSLQEVFYNE. The CDR3 reads in full as CASSLQEVFYNEQFF. This sequence joins TRBV2 and TRBJ2-1; D possibly uses TRBD1 or TRBD2 (5 bases each). The read terminates 3 residues ahead of where the CDR3 ends, so the germline J gene completes it. Germline lookup yields CDR1 SNHLY and CDR2 FYNNEI. The V end lost 5 bases, the J end lost 3 bases, and 14 bases lay between the germline ends. There are 15 residues in the CDR3.

Comments on this clone: The CDR3 end lies 3 residues beyond the end of the read and is filled in from the germline J gene. The V gene is TRBV19, the J gene TRBJ2-2; 10 nucleotides align to TRBD1. Germline assignment: CDR1 LNHDA and CDR2 SQIVND (reference sequence). Unmatched junction bases numbered 10, after V lost 3 bases and J lost 3 bases. CDR3 length: 18 residues. CDR3 residues: CASSIYGTGAPDTGELFF. CDR3 bases read: TGTGCCAGTAGTATTTACGGGACAGGGGCGCCGGACACCGGGGAG.

To note about this clone: Coverage ceases 3 residues before the CDR3 finishes, and the germline J gene fills in the end. The chain couples TRBV30 to TRBJ2-7; 9 bases are shared with TRBD2. The CDR3 has 15 residues. Per germline, CDR1 GTSNPN and CDR2 SVGIG (reference sequence). With V trimmed by 2 bases and J by 4 bases, 9 bases remained unmatched. The covered CDR3 bases are TGTGCCTGGAGTCCTTTAGCGGGAGTGGAATACGAG. This translates into CAWSPLAGVEYE. The CDR3 in full is CAWSPLAGVEYEQYF.

Of note for this clone: The read ends 3 residues early relative to the CDR3; the germline J gene fills the gap. The chain employs TRBV7-9 and TRBJ2-1; a possible D gene is TRBD2 (6 bases). The V end was cut by 3 bases, the J end by 9 bases, with 15 bases between. Germline lookup yields CDR1 SEHNR and CDR2 FQNEAQ (reference sequence). CDR3 length equals 14 residues. This CDR3 reads CASSFGLAMGEQFF. The sequenced CDR3 bases are TGTGCCAGCAGCTTCGGGCTAGCGATGGGTGAG.

Notes on this clone: The CDR3 extends 3 residues past the end of the read, so its final part is completed from the germline J gene. This rearrangement joins TRBV6-4 to TRBJ2-3, with D uncertain. The V and J ends lost 0 bases and 0 bases respectively, with 7 bases between them. The germline CDR1 and CDR2 sequences are MRHNA and SNTAGT. CDR3 length: 15 residues. The part of the CDR3 DNA that was read is TGTGCCAGCAGTGACTCGGCTTCTAGCACAGATACG. It codes for CASSDSASSTDT. The whole CDR3 protein is CASSDSASSTDTQYF.